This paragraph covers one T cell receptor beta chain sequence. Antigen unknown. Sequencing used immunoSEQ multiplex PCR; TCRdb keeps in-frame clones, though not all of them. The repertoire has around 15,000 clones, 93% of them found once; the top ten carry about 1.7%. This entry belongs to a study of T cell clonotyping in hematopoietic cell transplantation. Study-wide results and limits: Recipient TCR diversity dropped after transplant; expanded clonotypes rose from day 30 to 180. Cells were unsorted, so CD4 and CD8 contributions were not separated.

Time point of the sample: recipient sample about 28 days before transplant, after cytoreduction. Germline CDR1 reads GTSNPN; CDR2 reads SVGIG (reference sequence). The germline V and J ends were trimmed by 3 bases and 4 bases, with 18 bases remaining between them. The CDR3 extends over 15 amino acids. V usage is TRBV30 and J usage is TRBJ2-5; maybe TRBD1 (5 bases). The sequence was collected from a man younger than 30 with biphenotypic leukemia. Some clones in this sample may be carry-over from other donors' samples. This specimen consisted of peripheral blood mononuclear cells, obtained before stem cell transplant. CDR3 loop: CAWRRWGGARETQYF. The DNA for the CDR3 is TGTGCCTGGAGGCGGTGGGGTGGGGCGAGAGAGACCCAGTACTTC.